This is a list of T cell receptor beta chains from one sample in a study of T cell repertoires in cytomegalovirus infection. TCRdb re-called the reads through MiXCR, storing one row per CDR3 protein. The sample lists 180,000 or so distinct CDR3 sequences; 15% to 20% were seen once. The sample taken for sequencing was CD8+ T cells from PBMCs. The receptor source for this set is a human donor in good health (CMV status not recorded). Some clones in this sample may be carry-over from other donors' samples. Both conserved end residues are part of each CDR3. A D gene is named only where the DNA matches it firmly. Not all rows give a size; the values are once, few, many and, for expanded clones, a class.

V: TRBV20-1; J: TRBJ2-7; D: .; size: .; DNA: TGCAGTGCTAGAGAGGGGAGCTACGAGCAGTACTTC; CDR3: CSAREGSYEQYF
V: TRBV6-5; J: TRBJ1-1; D: .; size: .; DNA: TGTGCCAGCAGTTACCCGGGCGGGACTGAAGCTTTCTTT; CDR3: CASSYPGGTEAFF
V: TRBV6-1; J: TRBJ2-1; D: .; size: .; DNA: TGTGCCAGCACAGGGGGGGAAAATGAGCAGTTCTTC; CDR3: CASTGGENEQFF
V: TRBV5-1; J: TRBJ1-1; D: .; size: few; DNA: TGCGCCAGCAGCCAGGGACAACAGAACACTGAAGCTTTCTTT; CDR3: CASSQGQQNTEAFF
V: TRBV7-9; J: TRBJ2-3; D: TRBD2; size: .; DNA: TGTGCCAGCAGCCCGCGGCGGGTTGGCGGGGGTTGGACAGATACGCAGTATTTT; CDR3: CASSPRRVGGGWTDTQYF
V: TRBV7-6; J: TRBJ2-1; D: .; size: many; DNA: TGTGCCAGCACAGACAGCTCCTACAATGAGCAGTTCTTC; CDR3: CASTDSSYNEQFF
V: TRBV4-2; J: TRBJ2-2; D: .; size: few; DNA: TGTGCCAGCAGCCAAGTCGTCGGTATAGGGGGGGGCACCGGGGAGCTGTTTTTT; CDR3: CASSQVVGIGGGTGELFF
V: TRBV7-2; J: TRBJ2-7; D: .; size: .; DNA: TGTGCCAGCAGCCCAGCGGTAGCGACCTATGAGCAGTACTTC; CDR3: CASSPAVATYEQYF
V: TRBV5-3; J: TRBJ2-3; D: .; size: few; DNA: TGTGCCAGCAGCGCGGGGCCTACGCAGTATTTT; CDR3: CASSAGPTQYF
V: TRBV4-1; J: TRBJ2-2; D: .; size: few; DNA: TGCGCCAGCAGCCAAGAACCGGATACCGGGGAGCTGTTTTTT; CDR3: CASSQEPDTGELFF
V: TRBV5-6; J: TRBJ1-4; D: .; size: .; DNA: TGTGCCAGCAGCTTGGAAGAATGGAGACAGACCGAAAACGAAAAACTGTTTTTT; CDR3: CASSLEEWRQTENEKLFF
V: TRBV7-2; J: TRBJ2-7; D: TRBD1; size: many; DNA: TGTGCCAGCAGCTTAAGGGACAGGGGGCCTTACGAGCAGTACTTC; CDR3: CASSLRDRGPYEQYF
V: TRBV28; J: TRBJ1-2; D: TRBD1; size: many; DNA: TGTGCCAGCAGTTTAGTACAGGGGAACTATGGCTACACCTTC; CDR3: CASSLVQGNYGYTF
V: TRBV2; J: TRBJ2-5; D: .; size: .; DNA: TGTGCCACCCCGACCCGGGAGACCCAGTACTTC; CDR3: CATPTRETQYF
V: TRBV27; J: TRBJ2-1; D: TRBD2; size: .; DNA: TGTGCCAGCAGTTCTCCTGGGAGCGGGGGGTACAATGAGCAGTTCTTC; CDR3: CASSSPGSGGYNEQFF
V: TRBV27; J: TRBJ2-3; D: TRBD2; size: .; DNA: TGTGCCAGCAGTCCATCAGCGGGGGTTGTGGCAGATACGCAGTATTTT; CDR3: CASSPSAGVVADTQYF
V: TRBV7-2; J: TRBJ1-2; D: TRBD1; size: .; DNA: TGTGCCAGCCGCTTAGCCCTAAGGACAGGGGGTGGCTACACCTTC; CDR3: CASRLALRTGGGYTF
V: TRBV7-9; J: TRBJ2-5; D: TRBD1; size: .; DNA: TGTGCCAGCAGCCCGCCGGACAGGAGCCAGTACTTC; CDR3: CASSPPDRSQYF
V: TRBV7-3; J: TRBJ2-3; D: TRBD2; size: many; DNA: TGTGCCAGCAGCTTCCGCGGGGGGGGTAGCACAGATACGCAGTATTTT; CDR3: CASSFRGGGSTDTQYF
V: TRBV19; J: TRBJ1-2; D: .; size: .; DNA: TGTGCCAGTAGACCTTCGTCGGGGAACGCTAACTATGGCTACACCTTC; CDR3: CASRPSSGNANYGYTF
V: TRBV7-2; J: TRBJ2-6; D: .; size: many; DNA: TGTGCCTTTCAGGGCTCAGGGGCCAACGTCCTGACTTTC; CDR3: CAFQGSGANVLTF
V: TRBV4-1; J: TRBJ2-1; D: TRBD2; size: .; DNA: TGCGCCAGCAGCCAAGTATTTACGGCTAGCGGGGGCCCCAGCTCCTACAATGAGCAGTTCTTC; CDR3: CASSQVFTASGGPSSYNEQFF
V: TRBV12-3/TRBV12-4; J: TRBJ2-2; D: .; size: few; DNA: TGTGCCAGCAGCAGATCGAACACCGGGGAGCTGTTTTTT; CDR3: CASSRSNTGELFF
V: TRBV7-2; J: TRBJ2-1; D: .; size: .; DNA: TGTGCCAGCAGCCTTTATATGAGGGCCGACAATGAGCAGTTCTTC; CDR3: CASSLYMRADNEQFF
V: TRBV19; J: TRBJ1-1; D: .; size: .; DNA: TGTGCCAGTAGTATACTGGCAGGGAGCACTGAAGCTTTCTTT; CDR3: CASSILAGSTEAFF
V: TRBV7-7; J: TRBJ2-1; D: TRBD2; size: few; DNA: TGTGCCAGCAGCTCGGCACTAGCGGGGGGACTTGCTGAGCAGTTCTTC; CDR3: CASSSALAGGLAEQFF
V: TRBV2; J: TRBJ2-7; D: .; size: few; DNA: TGTGCCAGCAGTGAAGGCATCATCTACGAGCAGTACTTC; CDR3: CASSEGIIYEQYF
V: TRBV7-2; J: TRBJ2-3; D: .; size: few; DNA: TGTGCCAGCAGCCCTCGCCCTCTAGTTTCCCCCACAGATACGCAGTATTTT; CDR3: CASSPRPLVSPTDTQYF
V: TRBV28; J: TRBJ1-5; D: .; size: .; DNA: TGTGCCGCCAGATATAGCAATCAGCCCCAGCATTTT; CDR3: CAARYSNQPQHF
V: TRBV7-9; J: TRBJ1-1; D: TRBD1; size: few; DNA: TGTGCCAGCAGCCGCCAGGGGGGGGACGCTGAAGCTTTCTTT; CDR3: CASSRQGGDAEAFF
V: TRBV6-2/TRBV6-3; J: TRBJ1-1; D: .; size: .; DNA: TGTGCCAGCAGTTACTCGGACCGACCCAATGAAGCTTTCTTT; CDR3: CASSYSDRPNEAFF
V: TRBV29-1; J: TRBJ1-3; D: .; size: few; DNA: TGCAGCGTTGCCGGGACTCCCGATACCTACTCTGGAAACACCATATATTTT; CDR3: CSVAGTPDTYSGNTIYF
V: TRBV6-8; J: TRBJ1-5; D: .; size: few; DNA: TGTGCCAGCAGGACGACAGAAGGGAATCAGCCCCAGCATTTT; CDR3: CASRTTEGNQPQHF
V: TRBV19; J: TRBJ1-1; D: .; size: .; DNA: TGTGCCAGTAGGGTAACGGCGGGCACTGAAGCTTTCTTT; CDR3: CASRVTAGTEAFF
V: TRBV5-6; J: TRBJ2-4; D: TRBD1; size: .; DNA: TGTGCCAGCAGCTTGGGGCAGGGGGCGTACATTCAGTACTTC; CDR3: CASSLGQGAYIQYF
V: TRBV7-8; J: TRBJ1-1; D: .; size: few; DNA: TGTGCCAGCAGCTTAGTTGGCTGGCCCATGAACACTGAAGCTTTCTTT; CDR3: CASSLVGWPMNTEAFF
V: TRBV29-1; J: TRBJ2-7; D: TRBD1; size: few; DNA: TGCAGCGCCGCGGACAGGGATGCCTACGAGCAGTACTTC; CDR3: CSAADRDAYEQYF
V: TRBV7-8; J: TRBJ1-4; D: TRBD1; size: few; DNA: TGTGCCAGCAGACCCTGGACAGGAAGTAATGAAAAACTGTTTTTT; CDR3: CASRPWTGSNEKLFF
V: TRBV6-4; J: TRBJ2-1; D: .; size: .; DNA: TGTGCCAGCAGTGACGGGGGGGGGCCATACAATGAGCAGTTCTTC; CDR3: CASSDGGGPYNEQFF
V: TRBV20-1; J: TRBJ1-2; D: TRBD1; size: many; DNA: TGCAGTCAACTATCCGGGACAGGGAACGGCTACACCTTC; CDR3: CSQLSGTGNGYTF
V: TRBV2; J: TRBJ2-7; D: .; size: few; DNA: TGTGCCAGCAGTGAAGTTACAGGCTACGAGCAGTACTTC; CDR3: CASSEVTGYEQYF
V: TRBV7-3; J: TRBJ2-1; D: .; size: .; DNA: TGTGCCAGCAGCTACCCGGGGAATGAGCAGTTCTTC; CDR3: CASSYPGNEQFF
V: TRBV6-8; J: TRBJ1-2; D: .; size: .; DNA: TGTGCCAGCACTTCAAAATCTTCAAGGAACTATGGCTACACCTTC; CDR3: CASTSKSSRNYGYTF
V: TRBV10-3; J: TRBJ2-1; D: TRBD2; size: .; DNA: TGTGCCATAAGACTAGCGAAGAACAATGAGCAGTTCTTC; CDR3: CAIRLAKNNEQFF
V: TRBV6-2/TRBV6-3; J: TRBJ2-7; D: TRBD2; size: .; DNA: TGTGCCAGCAGTTACGGACTAGCGGCTTACGAGCAGTACTTC; CDR3: CASSYGLAAYEQYF
V: TRBV6-2/TRBV6-3; J: TRBJ1-5; D: .; size: .; DNA: TGTGCCAGCAGTTCTACCCGTCGAGGGGAGAAAAGTAGTCAGCCCCAGCATTTT; CDR3: CASSSTRRGEKSSQPQHF
V: TRBV14; J: TRBJ1-2; D: TRBD1; size: few; DNA: TGTGCCAGCAGCCCCCTAGGGGACAGCTATGGCTACACCTTC; CDR3: CASSPLGDSYGYTF
V: TRBV14; J: TRBJ1-6; D: TRBD1; size: .; DNA: TGTGCCAGCAGCCAAGGAGGGACAGCGAGACACTTT; CDR3: CASSQGGTARHF
V: TRBV10-3; J: TRBJ2-3; D: TRBD2; size: .; DNA: TGTGCCATCTCTAGCGGGGAGCGCACAGATACGCAGTATTTT; CDR3: CAISSGERTDTQYF
V: TRBV12-3/TRBV12-4; J: TRBJ1-1; D: .; size: .; DNA: TGTGCCAGCAGTTTTGGGGTCCCTGAAGCTTTCTTT; CDR3: CASSFGVPEAFF
V: TRBV9; J: TRBJ2-2; D: .; size: few; DNA: TGTGCCAGCAGCCAAGACGGGAACACCGGGGAGCTGTTTTTT; CDR3: CASSQDGNTGELFF
V: TRBV27; J: TRBJ2-7; D: .; size: many; DNA: TGTGCCAGCACCCCGGACCGGAGGGACGGCTCCTACGAGCAGTACTTC; CDR3: CASTPDRRDGSYEQYF
V: TRBV6-6; J: TRBJ2-3; D: .; size: .; DNA: TGTGCCAGCAGTTACTCGAGGAGGGCACCCACAGATACGCAGTATTTT; CDR3: CASSYSRRAPTDTQYF
V: TRBV2; J: TRBJ2-5; D: TRBD2; size: .; DNA: TGTGCCAGCAAGATGACTAGCGGGGGGGGTAACCAAGAGACCCAGTACTTC; CDR3: CASKMTSGGGNQETQYF
V: TRBV14; J: TRBJ2-2; D: .; size: few; DNA: TGTGCCAGCAGCCAGGGACGATCCCAGAACACCGGGGAGCTGTTTTTT; CDR3: CASSQGRSQNTGELFF